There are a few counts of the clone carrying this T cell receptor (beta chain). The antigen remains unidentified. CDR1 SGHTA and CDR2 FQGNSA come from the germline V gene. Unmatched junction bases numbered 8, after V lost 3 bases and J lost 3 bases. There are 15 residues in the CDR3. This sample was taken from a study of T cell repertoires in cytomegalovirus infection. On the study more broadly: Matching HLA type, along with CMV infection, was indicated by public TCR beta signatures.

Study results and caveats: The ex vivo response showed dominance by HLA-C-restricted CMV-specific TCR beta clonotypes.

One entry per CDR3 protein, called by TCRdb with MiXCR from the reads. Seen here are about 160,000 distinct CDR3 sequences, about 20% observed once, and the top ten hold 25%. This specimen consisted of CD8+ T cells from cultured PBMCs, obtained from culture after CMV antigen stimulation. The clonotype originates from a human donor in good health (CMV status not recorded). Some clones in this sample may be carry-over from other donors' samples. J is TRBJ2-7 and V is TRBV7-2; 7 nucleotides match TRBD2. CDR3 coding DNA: TGTGCCAGCAGCTTGGAGCGGGACGTCCACTACGAGCAGTACTTC. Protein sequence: CASSLERDVHYEQYF.